This T cell receptor (beta chain) stems from a study of T cells in Graves' hyperthyroidism and ophthalmopathy. Clinical symptoms, serum thyroxine and TRAb, thyroid ultrasound and orbital computed tomography were used for the diagnoses. Amplified TCR beta CDR3 regions came from RNA transcripts. The TCR CDR3 first-round RT-PCR relied on the HTBI primer set. MiXCR was run by TCRdb on the multiplex PCR reads, yielding one entry per CDR3 protein. The sample records hundreds of thousands of distinct CDR3 sequences, 15% to 20% being singletons. CDR1 is MNHEY, CDR2 SVGEGT, per germline. Trimming stripped 2 bases from V and 4 bases from J, with 8 bases between. The CDR3 has 13 residues.

The genes are TRBV6-2 or TRBV6-3 and TRBJ1-1, with D possibly being TRBD1 (5 bases). Sequenced material: blood. The clonotype comes from a man between 40 and 49 years old with Graves' ophthalmopathy. CDR3 protein: CASSYTGATEAFF. DNA of the CDR3: TGTGCCAGCAGTTACACCGGGGCCACTGAAGCTTTCTTT.